The text below deals with one T cell receptor beta chain. Its cognate antigen has yet to be identified. This may be a read error, as it is one base from a much larger clone. These data originate in a study of Graves' ophthalmopathy and Graves' hyperthyroidism (dated by TCRdb to the late 2010s). Context from the whole study: Peripheral blood was collected before any treatment was given, at the time of initial diagnosis. To explore V-J signatures that distinguish ophthalmopathy from hyperthyroidism, a discovery set of about 99 patients was enrolled, made up of 40 to 45 with ophthalmopathy and around 60 with stable hyperthyroidism. An independent validation cohort comprised some 19 hyperthyroidism patients and roughly 15 patients who later progressed from hyperthyroidism to ophthalmopathy. After sampling, hyperthyroidism patients received methimazole starting at 30 mg daily, and ophthalmopathy patients received high-dose intravenous methylprednisolone. In total, approximately 130 blood samples were TCR-sequenced: some 43 ophthalmopathy, under 85 hyperthyroidism and about 17 hyperthyroidism-to-ophthalmopathy patients. T-cell repertoires of thyroid tissue and blood were compared in 5 or 6 hyperthyroidism patients. To tell Graves' ophthalmopathy apart from Graves' hyperthyroidism, and to predict which patients would progress to ophthalmopathy, the study relied on TCR beta repertoire signatures.

TCR beta CDR3 regions were amplified from RNA transcripts for repertoire sequencing. The first round of RT-PCR was done with HTBI primers and the Qiagen OneStep RT-PCR kit, and was followed by a second round of multiplex PCR, then size selection and purification. The libraries underwent paired-end sequencing with 100 bp reads on an Illumina HiSeq2000. The paper's data handling went like this. SOAPnuke was used for read processing, and reads with adapters, uncalled bases, a mean Phred below 15, or no exact constant-primer or identifier match were discarded. COPE v1.2.5 was used to merge high-quality paired reads. Each unique nucleotide sequence was defined as a clonotype, and clonotypes were aligned to IMGT TRB V, D and J references with MiTCR v1.1. The analysis was limited to V-J combinations with a frequency above 0.0001, which together covered about 99% of repertoires. For each V-J combination, a TCR clonal expansion and chaos score was defined as F50 clonal expansion divided by the chaos observed in the TCRdist matrix. Welch's t-statistics and random forest were used to narrow the features down to more than 10 V-J combinations, which were then fed into a naive Bayes classifier. Thyroid-blood repertoire similarity was quantified with the Morisita-Horn index. TCRdb ran its own pipeline on the public reads, namely fastp trimming at Q25 and MiXCR clone calling, and kept in-frame beta chains. One record per CDR3 amino acid sequence lists the most common genes and DNA. What appears here as the V and J calls and clone size reflects TCRdb's work, not the paper's. Within this sample are hundreds of thousands of distinct CDR3 sequences, with under 50% of them counted one time only. Of the sample, around 3% falls within the top ten clones.

Patients with ophthalmopathy had moderately to severely active disease, with a Clinical Activity Score of 3 or more, a NOSPECS grade of 4 or more, and a disease duration of less than 3 months. Patients with other autoimmune diseases, uncontrolled infections, pregnancy or lactation were excluded. Diagnosis relied on clinical symptoms, serum thyroxine, TRAb, thyroid ultrasound and orbital computed tomography. Using Ficoll-Paque density gradient centrifugation, PBMCs were isolated from approximately 11 ml of fresh peripheral blood. Trizol reagent was used to extract the total RNA, and its quality was then checked on an Agilent 2100 Bioanalyzer. Including cysteine and phenylalanine, the CDR3 has 10 amino acids. Kept here is only the CDR3 DNA, which spans 30 bases and is read in frame from base 1. CDR1 and CDR2, looked up from the germline V gene, are SNHLY and FYNNEI. The V and J ends are trimmed by 8 bases and 7 bases, leaving 9 bases between them.

The paper as a whole reports these results and caveats: In cross-validation, the 13-signature model distinguished ophthalmopathy from stable hyperthyroidism with 85% to 90% sensitivity and almost 83% specificity, and in the test set the corresponding values were approximately 80% and 68%. No statistical method was used to predetermine the sample size, and group allocation was not hidden from the investigators. In validation, the model predicted ophthalmopathy progression with about 71% sensitivity and approximately 72% specificity; roughly 12 predicted patients were CT-confirmed with GO in a median of about 6.1 months. Most expanded thyroid clonotypes with frequency above 0.001 were also detected in blood, suggesting blood repertoires may reflect the thyroid immune response.

The chain is made from TRBV2 and TRBJ2-7, with the identity of the D gene unclear. Material for sequencing was peripheral blood. This clonotype was obtained from an adult man with Graves' ophthalmopathy. The CDR3 reads CASDKAEQYF. The bases read TGTGCCAGCGACAAGGCTGAGCAGTACTTC.